This TCR beta chain was documented in a study of blood T cell repertoires in COVID-19. In the study's own analysis: The assay estimated nucleated cells by amplifying reference gene primers. Sequenced by immunoSEQ multiplex PCR; TCRdb stores in-frame clones only, minus some. Clone size and V and J calls were adopted from that table, with D and trimming inferred from the DNA. The sample records about 90,000 clones, more than 70% being singletons. There are 12 residues in the CDR3. V was shortened by 5 bases and J by 2 bases, with 4 bases between the two germline ends. CDR1 is LNHDA and CDR2 is SQIVND in the germline V gene (reference sequence).

Sequenced sample: peripheral blood. The receptor's source is a man aged 60 to 75 with acute or convalescent COVID-19. V is TRBV19 and J is TRBJ2-1; D ambiguous. CDR3 coding DNA: TGTGCCAGTAGTGCGACCTACAATGAGCAGTTCTTC. Residues: CASSATYNEQFF.